This is a list of T cell receptor beta chains from one sample in a study of T cell responses to AZD1222 COVID-19 vaccine. Profiled with immunoSEQ multiplex PCR; TCRdb holds only in-frame clones, not every one. The sample holds about 130,000 clones, roughly 89% seen once. Source: peripheral blood, taken 28 days after the second AZD1222 dose. Every receptor here comes from an adult who received the AZD1222 COVID-19 vaccine. The CDR3 runs from the conserved cysteine through the conserved F or W. Fields, in order: J gene, clone size, V gene, D gene, CDR3 DNA, CDR3 protein. D genes are given only for firm matches. The listing skips clone size in some rows; elsewhere it reads once, few, many or a size class.

J: TRBJ1-4; size: .; V: TRBV7-2; D: TRBD1; DNA: TGTGCCAGCAGCGGACAGGTCGGTGAAAAACTGTTTTTT; CDR3: CASSGQVGEKLFF
J: TRBJ1-2; size: .; V: TRBV11-3; D: .; DNA: TGTGCCAGCAGCCCATCTCCAGGGGCCAACTATGGCTACACCTTC; CDR3: CASSPSPGANYGYTF
J: TRBJ1-2; size: .; V: TRBV5-1; D: TRBD1; DNA: TGCGCCAGCAGCTTAGGGGGACAGGGGGCAGGTGGCTACACCTTC; CDR3: CASSLGGQGAGGYTF
J: TRBJ1-1; size: .; V: TRBV28; D: .; DNA: TGTGCCAGCAGGGACAGTTACACTGAAGCTTTCTTT; CDR3: CASRDSYTEAFF
J: TRBJ2-1; size: once; V: TRBV7-2; D: .; DNA: TGTGCCAGCAGCCCTACAGGGAACTCCTACAATGAGCAGTTCTTC; CDR3: CASSPTGNSYNEQFF
J: TRBJ2-3; size: .; V: TRBV4-2; D: TRBD1; DNA: TGTGCCAGCAGCCAATTTGGGACAGGGTGGGACACAGATACGCAGTATTTT; CDR3: CASSQFGTGWDTDTQYF
J: TRBJ2-2; size: .; V: TRBV18; D: TRBD2; DNA: TGTGCCAGCTCACCACGGAGCGGGACGAACACCGGGGAGCTGTTTTTT; CDR3: CASSPRSGTNTGELFF
J: TRBJ2-2; size: .; V: TRBV7-2; D: .; DNA: TGTGCCAGCAGCTTAGAGAGGGCGGCTACTACCGGGGAGCTGTTTTTT; CDR3: CASSLERAATTGELFF
J: TRBJ2-1; size: .; V: TRBV29-1; D: .; DNA: TGCAGCGTTGCACCCCAGTACCGGGGTGAGCAGTTCTTC; CDR3: CSVAPQYRGEQFF
J: TRBJ2-1; size: .; V: TRBV6-5; D: TRBD1; DNA: TGTGCCAGCAGTTTCCGGGACAGGGGGTACAATGAGCAGTTCTTC; CDR3: CASSFRDRGYNEQFF
J: TRBJ2-1; size: .; V: TRBV6-5; D: TRBD1; DNA: TGTGCCAGCAGTCCTCCGGGACAGGGCACGAATGAGCAGTTCTTC; CDR3: CASSPPGQGTNEQFF
J: TRBJ1-1; size: .; V: TRBV28; D: .; DNA: TGTGCCAGCGGGAACACTGAAGCTTTCTTT; CDR3: CASGNTEAFF
J: TRBJ2-1; size: .; V: TRBV19; D: TRBD2; DNA: TGTGCCAGTAGTGGGATAAGCGGGAGGTCCTACAATGAGCAGTTCTTC; CDR3: CASSGISGRSYNEQFF
J: TRBJ2-7; size: once; V: TRBV3-1/TRBV3-2; D: .; DNA: TGTGCCAGCAGCCAACGCCTCTACGAGCAGTACTTC; CDR3: CASSQRLYEQYF
J: TRBJ2-3; size: once; V: TRBV18; D: .; DNA: TGTGCCAGCTCGCCGGGACTCCCTTCGGATACGCAGTATTTT; CDR3: CASSPGLPSDTQYF
J: TRBJ2-1; size: .; V: TRBV24-1; D: .; DNA: TGTGCCACCAGTGATTTGGCGGATGAGCAGTTCTTC; CDR3: CATSDLADEQFF
J: TRBJ1-2; size: .; V: TRBV7-2; D: .; DNA: TGTGCCAGCAGCTTAGGGCAGGGAAGACAGAACTATGGCTACACCTTC; CDR3: CASSLGQGRQNYGYTF
J: TRBJ2-7; size: .; V: TRBV7-3; D: TRBD2; DNA: TGTGCCAGTGCGAAGCGGGAGGGCAACGAGCAGTACTTC; CDR3: CASAKREGNEQYF
J: TRBJ2-3; size: .; V: TRBV7-2; D: TRBD2; DNA: TGTGCCAGCAGCTTATTCGGGACTAGCGGGGCGGGAGCAGATACGCAGTATTTT; CDR3: CASSLFGTSGAGADTQYF
J: TRBJ2-1; size: .; V: TRBV5-1; D: .; DNA: TGCGCCAGCAGCTTACCGGGGACAACCGTTGGGCAGTTCTTC; CDR3: CASSLPGTTVGQFF
J: TRBJ1-2; size: .; V: TRBV30; D: .; DNA: TGTGCCTGGTTGTGGGGGAAGGACTATGGCTACACCTTC; CDR3: CAWLWGKDYGYTF
J: TRBJ1-4; size: .; V: TRBV21-1; D: .; DNA: TGTGCCAGCAGCAAACGGACAGGGGATAATGAAAAACTGTTTTTT; CDR3: CASSKRTGDNEKLFF
J: TRBJ2-1; size: .; V: TRBV3-1/TRBV3-2; D: .; DNA: TGTGCCAGCAGCCCGGGGACACCTTCCTACAATGAGCAGTTCTTC; CDR3: CASSPGTPSYNEQFF
J: TRBJ2-7; size: .; V: TRBV28; D: .; DNA: TGTGCCAGCAGTTTATTCGGACCTTACGAGCAGTACTTC; CDR3: CASSLFGPYEQYF
J: TRBJ2-5; size: .; V: TRBV28; D: TRBD1; DNA: TGTGCCAGCAGTTTAAATGGTCCAGGGGGCAGAGAAGAGACCCAGTACTTC; CDR3: CASSLNGPGGREETQYF
J: TRBJ1-1; size: .; V: TRBV7-9; D: .; DNA: TGTGCCAGCAGCCCCCGGGGGGGGGTAAACACTGAAGCTTTCTTT; CDR3: CASSPRGGVNTEAFF
J: TRBJ1-5; size: .; V: TRBV19; D: .; DNA: TGTGCCAGTAGCCAGTACGATATCAGCAATCAGCCCCAGCATTTT; CDR3: CASSQYDISNQPQHF
J: TRBJ2-1; size: .; V: TRBV28; D: TRBD2; DNA: TGTGCCAGCAGTAGACATGAGGGACTAGCGCTGAATGAGCAGTTCTTC; CDR3: CASSRHEGLALNEQFF
J: TRBJ1-5; size: .; V: TRBV6-5; D: .; DNA: TGTGCCAGCAGTTATTCGAACCCCAATCAGCCCCAGCATTTT; CDR3: CASSYSNPNQPQHF
J: TRBJ2-1; size: .; V: TRBV18; D: TRBD2; DNA: TGTGCCAGCTCACCACTACTAGCGGGCACCTACAATGAGCAGTTCTTC; CDR3: CASSPLLAGTYNEQFF
J: TRBJ2-5; size: .; V: TRBV13; D: .; DNA: TGTGCCAGCAGTACCAGAGGGGCCAAGGAAGAGACCCAGTACTTC; CDR3: CASSTRGAKEETQYF
J: TRBJ2-1; size: .; V: TRBV10-3; D: TRBD1; DNA: TGTGCCATCAGTGGGAGGACAGGGGGCAATGAGCAGTTCTTC; CDR3: CAISGRTGGNEQFF
J: TRBJ2-1; size: .; V: TRBV19; D: TRBD2; DNA: TGTGCCAGTAGCTTACTAGCGGGGGAGATCTACAATGAGCAGTTCTTC; CDR3: CASSLLAGEIYNEQFF
J: TRBJ2-5; size: few; V: TRBV4-2; D: TRBD2; DNA: TGTGCCAGCAGCCAAACGGCTGCGGGGGGACTAGTTGGAGAGACCCAGTACTTC; CDR3: CASSQTAAGGLVGETQYF
J: TRBJ1-2; size: .; V: TRBV19; D: TRBD1; DNA: TGTGCCAGTAGTATGGCCCGGACAGGGGGCGCATATGGCTACACCTTC; CDR3: CASSMARTGGAYGYTF
J: TRBJ1-5; size: once; V: TRBV6-6; D: .; DNA: TGTGCCAGCAGTTACAGGGATCAGCCCCAGCATTTT; CDR3: CASSYRDQPQHF
J: TRBJ2-2; size: .; V: TRBV19; D: TRBD1; DNA: TGTGCCAGTAGCTTCAGGGGGCAAGGTCTGGACACCGGGGAGCTGTTTTTT; CDR3: CASSFRGQGLDTGELFF
J: TRBJ2-7; size: .; V: TRBV4-2; D: TRBD2; DNA: TGTGCCAGCAGCCTCGGGACTAGCGGGAGGACCAGCTCCTACGAGCAGTACTTC; CDR3: CASSLGTSGRTSSYEQYF
J: TRBJ2-7; size: .; V: TRBV9; D: .; DNA: TGTGCCAGCAGCGTAGAGAGTAGCTCCTACGAGCAGTACTTC; CDR3: CASSVESSSYEQYF
J: TRBJ1-5; size: .; V: TRBV10-1; D: .; DNA: TGCGCCAGCAGTGAGTCGGGACAGCCCCAGCATTTT; CDR3: CASSESGQPQHF
J: TRBJ1-2; size: .; V: TRBV2; D: .; DNA: TGTGCCAGCAGTGACGAACAAGTCTATGGCTACACCTTC; CDR3: CASSDEQVYGYTF